This T cell receptor beta chain was identified during a study of vaccination and CD4 T cells after COVID-19. Notes on the study in general: Relatively small numbers of convalescent patients were studied, with no early post-infection timepoints included.

An Oncomine TCR Beta short-read assay was used to sequence the DNA from cultured CD4+ T cells. TCRdb itself ran the PCR reads through MiXCR, one entry per CDR3 protein. The sample yields approximately 20,000 distinct CDR3 sequences, 35% to 40% seen once. This clonotype was observed a few times. Antigen: not known. Germline CDR1 is SEHNR and CDR2 is FQNEAQ (reference sequence). This CDR3 is 15 amino acids long. Trimming removed 2 bases from V and 7 bases from J; junction bases left unmatched: 8. Treatment meaning: roughly ten-day PBMC culture with coronavirus spike peptide pools or control peptides (ViraFEST assay).

The chain recombines TRBV7-9 with TRBJ2-5; TRBD1 matches 9 bases. The source is a human donor who had recovered from COVID-19. Sequenced material: CD4+ T cells from blood, cultured in vitro, taken before SARS-CoV-2 vaccination. As DNA, the CDR3 is TGTGCCAGCAGCTTATTGGGACAGGGCAGCGGGACCCAGTACTTC. As protein: CASSLLGQGSGTQYF.